One sample yielded the 24 T cell receptor beta chains listed below, sequenced in a study of tumor and adjacent non-tumor tissue in lung cancer. No cell sorting was done before RNA was extracted from the tissue. More than 3 cm separated this lung sample from the edge of the tumor. Three rounds of nested PCR, following a modified ARM-PCR protocol, produced the TCRbeta library. TCRdb ran MiXCR on the multiplex PCR reads and lists one entry per CDR3 protein. The table lists around 50,000 distinct CDR3 sequences, 64% of them singletons, with about 29% in the top ten. Sequenced material: distant non-tumor lung tissue. All receptors derive from a woman in her 70s with non-small cell lung cancer.

Remarks on this clonotype: An end of the junction differs from the germline gene, which may be a read error. The chain has TRBV12-3 or TRBV12-4 and TRBJ1-1; D unclear. The CDR3 consists of 13 residues. This chain's CDR3 is CASSSLRGTKAFF. The CDR3 bases are TGCGCCAGCAGTTCACTAAGAGGCACTAAAGCTTTCTTT.

About this clonotype: A junction boundary mismatches the germline segment, possibly from a read error. The chain couples TRBV6-2 or TRBV6-3 to TRBJ2-5; a weak D match, TRBD2 (6 bases). The length of the CDR3 is 16 residues. The germline gives CDR1 MNHEY, CDR2 SVGEGT. CDR3: CACSSFSREKLETQYF. In DNA, the CDR3 is TGTGCCTGCAGTTCCTTTTCGCGGGAAAAATTAGAGACCCAATACTTC.

In regard to this clonotype: Germline is not matched at one junction end, which may reflect a read error. The chain recombines TRBV4-2 with TRBJ2-1; D is possibly TRBD1 or TRBD2 (5 bases each). Germline V gene data show CDR1 as LGHNA and CDR2 as YNFKEQ. The CDR3 runs to 15 residues. The CDR3 region has the DNA TGTGTCAGCAGCCAAGATGGGACGGAGAACAGTGAGCTGTTCTTC. Amino acids: CVSSQDGTENSELFF.

This clonotype appeared many times. V is TRBV2 and J is TRBJ2-7; no clear D gene. CDR1 and CDR2 from the germline V gene are SNHLY and FYNNEI. The V gene lost 4 bases and the J gene lost 4 bases, with 14 bases spanning the gap. The CDR3 sequence is 14 residues long. The CDR3 nucleotides read TGTGCCAGCAGTGCTCACAGCTCCCAATACGAGCAGTACTTC. Protein product: CASSAHSSQYEQYF.

This clonotype was counted only a few times. Its ends do not fully match the called genes, so a read error is possible. The rearrangement links TRBV29-1 to TRBJ2-1; weak D call: TRBD2 (5 bases). CDR1 SQVTM and CDR2 ANQGSEA come from the germline V gene. This CDR3 is built from 18 residues. The CDR3 loop is CSVGSTPFSASSYNEQSF. CDR3 nucleotides: TGCAGCGTTGGAAGTACACCCTTTAGCGCCAGCTCCTACAATGAGCAGTCCTTC.

This clonotype was recorded once. With a much larger clone just one base away, this may be a read error. V and J are TRBV5-5 and TRBJ2-1; D ambiguous. Trimming stripped 1 base from V and 15 bases from J, with 14 bases between. The germline gives CDR1 SGHKS, CDR2 YYEKEE (reference sequence). The CDR3 spans 12 residues. CDR3 nucleotides: TGTGCCAGCAGCTTGTCATTGGTTGGTCGGTTCTTC. It yields the protein CASSLSLVGRFF. Supplemented by reference TRBV5-5 and TRBJ2-1, the full variable domain reads DAGVTQSPTHLIKTRGQQVTLRCSPISGHKSVSWYQQVLGQGPQFIFQYYEKEERGRGNFPDRFSARQFPNYSSELNVNALLLGDSALYLCASSLSLVGRFFGPGTRLTVL.

As to this clonotype: A much larger clonotype is one base distant, so this may be a read error. The V gene is TRBV7-8, the J gene TRBJ2-1; maybe TRBD1 (5 bases). The CDR3 contains 15 residues. The germline V gene has CDR1 SGHVS and CDR2 FQNEAQ. CDR3 region: CTSSLGLQAPNEQFF. CDR3 nucleotide sequence: TGTACCAGCAGCTTAGGTCTACAGGCACCCAATGAGCAGTTCTTC.

With regard to this clonotype: A single base separates this from a much larger clone, so it may be a read error. V gene TRBV28 combines with J gene TRBJ2-7; 8 nucleotides line up with TRBD2. The CDR3 has 13 residues. V was clipped by 7 bases and J by 3 bases; unmatched bases: 5. Germline V gene data show CDR1 as MDHEN and CDR2 as SYDVKM. CDR3 region: CASITGGFYEQYF. CDR3 sequence (DNA): TGTGCCAGCATAACGGGAGGGTTCTACGAGCAGTACTTC.

To note about this clonotype: This may arise from a read error, as a much more abundant clone is one base away. The V call is TRBV12-3 or TRBV12-4, the J call TRBJ2-3; the match to TRBD1 covers 7 bases. V was pared by 5 bases and J by 0 bases, with 2 bases of the junction left unmatched. This CDR3 contains 14 residues. CDR3 amino acids: CASSGQVSTDTQYF. CDR3 nucleotide sequence: TGTGCCAGCAGTGGACAGGTGAGCACAGATACGCAGTATTTT.

This clonotype is deemed medium-sized. The chain combines TRBV5-1 with TRBJ2-3; 7 nucleotides line up with TRBD2. The CDR3 covers 14 residues. The V gene end was trimmed by 6 bases and the J gene end by 2 bases; junction bases not matched to a gene: 6. Germline V gene data show CDR1 as SGHRS and CDR2 as YFSETQ. The CDR3 here is CASKPGGHTDTQYF. The CDR3 DNA reads as TGCGCCAGCAAGCCGGGAGGCCACACAGATACGCAGTATTTT. The variable domain in full, with the rest retrieved from reference TRBV5-1 and TRBJ2-3, is KAGVTQTPRYLIKTRGQQVTLSCSPISGHRSVSWYQQTPGQGLQFLFEYFSETQRNKGNFPGRFSGRQFSNSRSEMNVSTLELGDSALYLCASKPGGHTDTQYFGPGTRLTVL.

On this clonotype: The junction departs from the called germline gene at one end, perhaps through a read error. This sequence joins TRBV6-7 and TRBJ2-1; no clear D gene. TRBV6-7 belongs to the ORF category, with a function that is uncertain. The CDR3 consists of 15 residues. In DNA, the CDR3 is TGTGCAAGCAGTTACGCCTGGACGGTGTTGGATGAGCAGTTATTC. This codes for CASSYAWTVLDEQLF.

As for this clonotype: Sequence at one end of the junction differs from germline and may be a read error. The gene calls are TRBV29-1 and TRBJ2-5; D may be TRBD1 (6 bases). This CDR3 is built from 12 residues. Germline V lookup: CDR1 SQVTM, CDR2 ANQGSEA. The CDR3 coding sequence is TGCAGCGTTGTGACAGGACAAGAGACCCAGTACTTT. It is translated as CSVVTGQETQYF.

With respect to this clonotype: Relative to the germline gene, one junction end is altered; a read error may explain this. The V and J genes are TRBV12-3 or TRBV12-4 and TRBJ2-3; TRBD2 aligns across 8 bases. CDR3 size: 16 residues. CDR3 protein: CVSSTIGRATTDTQYF. The CDR3 DNA follows: TGTGTCAGCAGTACCATCGGGAGGGCCACCACAGATACGCAGTATTTT.

V gene TRBV6-5 combines with J gene TRBJ2-1, with 7 bases lining up with TRBD2. CDR1 is MNHEY, CDR2 SVGAGI, per germline. J was trimmed by 1 base and V by 8 bases; bases with no gene match: 8. CDR3 length: 15 amino acids. CDR3 DNA sequence: TGTGCCAGCTACTACAGCGGGACTTCCTACAATGAGCAGTTCTTC. It translates to CASYYSGTSYNEQFF.

Remarks on this clonotype: A junction boundary mismatches the germline segment, possibly from a read error. The chain combines TRBV10-1 with TRBJ2-7, with a possible D match to TRBD1 (6 bases). The CDR3 loop spans 14 amino acids. Germline CDR1 and CDR2: WNHNN and SYGVQD (reference sequence). The DNA for the CDR3 is TGCGCCAGCGGTGACTCAGGGTCAGGGGACGAGCAGTACTTC. Its protein is CASGDSGSGDEQYF.

This clonotype is a singleton in its sample. The missing conserved phenylalanine or tryptophan at the end of this CDR3 makes a read error likely. The chain is built from TRBV6-5 and TRBJ1-2, with 8 bases matching TRBD1. Germline lookup yields CDR1 MNHEY and CDR2 SVGAGI. The CDR3 contains 16 residues. Written as DNA, the CDR3 is TGTGTCAGCAGTTACTCGATGGGGCCGGACAGGGCTGGCTACACCTCC. It is translated as CVSSYSMGPDRAGYTS.

V and J are TRBV28 and TRBJ1-1; perhaps TRBD1 as D (6 bases). Between the trimmed V and J ends, which lost 8 bases and 1 base, there was a span of 17 bases. CDR1 and CDR2 from the germline V gene are MDHEN and SYDVKM. The CDR3 spans 15 residues. The CDR3 DNA is TGTGCCAGCGCGGGGGGGCGCCTAACGAACACTGAAGCTTTCTTT. Encoded protein: CASAGGRLTNTEAFF.

This clonotype was observed many times. The chain recombines TRBV30 with TRBJ2-7; 9 bases fit TRBD2. The V gene's germline CDR1 is GTSNPN and CDR2 SVGIG (reference sequence). The trim removed 0 bases at V and 9 bases at J, leaving 6 bases unmatched. The CDR3 loop spans 13 amino acids. CDR3: CAWSVVSGRVQYF. In DNA, the CDR3 is TGTGCCTGGAGTGTAGTTAGCGGGAGAGTGCAGTACTTC.

The count of this clonotype is one. The junction differs from germline at one of its ends, possibly a read error. The rearrangement joins TRBV10-1 to TRBJ2-7, with D possibly matching TRBD1 (6 bases). This CDR3 comprises 15 residues. In germline, CDR1 is WNHNN, CDR2 SYGVQD (reference sequence). DNA of the CDR3: TGCGCCGGCAGTGAGACGTGGACAGACTTGAGGGAGCAGTACTTC. Residues: CAGSETWTDLREQYF.

A remark on this clonotype: One end of the junction does not line up with germline, which may come from a read error. This chain joins TRBV11-3 and TRBJ2-1; D is possibly TRBD1 (5 bases). This CDR3 contains 14 residues. Germline V gene data show CDR1 as SGHNT and CDR2 as YENEEA. CDR3 sequence reads: CVSSLGSGNNEQFF. The CDR3 nucleotides are TGTGTCAGCAGCTTGGGGTCAGGGAACAATGAGCAGTTCTTC.

V gene TRBV6-6 combines with J gene TRBJ2-7; the match to TRBD2 covers 9 bases. The ends lost 9 bases at V and 1 base at J; junction bases unmatched: 7. The CDR3 totals 14 residues. Germline CDR1 MNHNY, CDR2 SVGAGI (reference sequence). CDR3 in amino acids: CASTLSGRSYEQYF. As DNA, the CDR3 is TGTGCCAGTACCCTTAGCGGGAGATCCTACGAGCAGTACTTC.

This clonotype has a handful of counts. A much bigger clone sits one base away, suggesting this may be a read error. The chain is built from TRBV6-5 and TRBJ2-1, with D possibly TRBD2 on 6 matching bases. The length of the CDR3 is 14 residues. Germline CDR1 reads MNHEY; CDR2 reads SVGAGI. CDR3 in DNA: TGTGCCAGCAGTTCCGGGACTTGGATCAATGAGCAGCTCTTC. This translates into CASSSGTWINEQLF.

Concerning this clonotype: Just one base apart from a much larger clone, this may be a read error. For the CDR3, the DNA is TGTGCTAGCAGCCTCGGACTAGCGGGTGCCACAGATACGCAGTATTTT. Protein: CASSLGLAGATDTQYF. This sequence joins TRBV7-7 and TRBJ2-3; the match to TRBD2 covers 11 bases. Looked up from germline, CDR1 is SSHAT and CDR2 is FNYEAQ (reference sequence). The CDR3 is 16 amino acids.

This clonotype has only one observation. This likely comes from a read error, as the CDR3 has no conserved phenylalanine or tryptophan at its end. This rearrangement joins TRBV12-3 or TRBV12-4 to TRBJ1-1; 7 positions match TRBD1. The CDR3 spans 12 residues. CDR3 coding DNA: TGTACCAGCAGTTTCACAGGGGTTGAGGCTTTCTTG. Its protein product is CTSSFTGVEAFL.